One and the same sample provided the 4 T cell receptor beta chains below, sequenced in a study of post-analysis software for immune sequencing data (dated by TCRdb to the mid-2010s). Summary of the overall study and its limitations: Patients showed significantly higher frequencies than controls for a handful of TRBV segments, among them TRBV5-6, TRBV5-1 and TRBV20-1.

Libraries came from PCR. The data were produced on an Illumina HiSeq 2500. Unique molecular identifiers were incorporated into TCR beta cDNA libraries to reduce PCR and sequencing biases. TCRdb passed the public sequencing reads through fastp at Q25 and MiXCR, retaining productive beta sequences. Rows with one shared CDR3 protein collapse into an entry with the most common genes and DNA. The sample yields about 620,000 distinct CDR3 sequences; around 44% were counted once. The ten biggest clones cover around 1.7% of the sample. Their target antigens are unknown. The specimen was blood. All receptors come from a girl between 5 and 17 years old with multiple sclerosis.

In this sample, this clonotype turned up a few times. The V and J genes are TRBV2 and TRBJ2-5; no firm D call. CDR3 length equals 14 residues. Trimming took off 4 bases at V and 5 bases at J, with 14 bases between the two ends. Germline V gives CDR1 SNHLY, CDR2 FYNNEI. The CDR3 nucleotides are TGTGCCAGCAGTGGACTCGGGCTCGGGGAGACCCAGTACTTC. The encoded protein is CASSGLGLGETQYF.

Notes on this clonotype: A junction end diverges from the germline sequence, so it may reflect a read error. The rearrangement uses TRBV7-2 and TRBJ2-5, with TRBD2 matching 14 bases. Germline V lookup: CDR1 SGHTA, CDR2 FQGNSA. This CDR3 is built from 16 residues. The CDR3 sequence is CASSRGTSGSGETQDF. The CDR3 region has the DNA TGTGCCAGCAGCCGTGGGACTAGCGGGAGCGGGGAGACCCAGGACTTC.

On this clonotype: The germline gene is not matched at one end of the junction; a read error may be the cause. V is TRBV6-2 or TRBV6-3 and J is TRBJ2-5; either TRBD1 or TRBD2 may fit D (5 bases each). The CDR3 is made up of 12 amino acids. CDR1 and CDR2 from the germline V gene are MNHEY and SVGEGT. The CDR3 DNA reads TGTGCCGGCAGTTACCGAGGGGCAGCCCAGTACTTC. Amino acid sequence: CAGSYRGAAQYF.

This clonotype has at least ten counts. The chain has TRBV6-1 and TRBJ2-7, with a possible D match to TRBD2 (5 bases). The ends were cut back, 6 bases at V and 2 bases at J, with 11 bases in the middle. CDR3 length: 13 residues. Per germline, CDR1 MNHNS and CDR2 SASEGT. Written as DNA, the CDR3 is TGTGCCAGCAGCCGCGGGCTCCCCTACGAGCAGTACTTC. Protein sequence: CASSRGLPYEQYF.